The rows below give T cell receptor beta chains drawn from one sample of a study of T cell responses to AZD1222 COVID-19 vaccine. The table came from immunoSEQ multiplex PCR; TCRdb's copy has only in-frame clones and leaves some out. Of 150,000 to 200,000 clones in the sample, around nine tenths were seen once. Specimen: peripheral blood, collected 28 days after the second AZD1222 dose. These receptors were obtained from an adult who received the AZD1222 COVID-19 vaccine. CDR3s leave out the opening cysteine and the closing phenylalanine or tryptophan. The listing skips clone size in some rows; elsewhere it reads once, few, many or a size class.

abundance: -; v_gene: TRBV4-1; CDR3aa: AITGGTVACRLF
abundance: -; v_gene: TRBV7-2; CDR3aa: ASSLVRLETQY
abundance: -; v_gene: TRBV7-8; CDR3aa: ASSLQMLGGRSYGYT
abundance: -; v_gene: TRBV27; CDR3aa: ASSTGTGSYTGELF
abundance: -; v_gene: TRBV5-1; CDR3aa: ASSLGVRDSYEQY
abundance: -; v_gene: TRBV7-9; CDR3aa: ASIEEGSSYNSPLH
abundance: -; v_gene: TRBV5-1; CDR3aa: ASSTGTALKQY
abundance: -; v_gene: TRBV11-2; CDR3aa: ASSLGTPRDTQY
abundance: once; v_gene: TRBV5-1; CDR3aa: ASSPQGAGETQY
abundance: -; v_gene: TRBV6-1; CDR3aa: ASSEVLTSGGVTDTQY
abundance: -; v_gene: TRBV5-1; CDR3aa: ASSLPTGEGTDTQY
abundance: -; v_gene: TRBV19; CDR3aa: ASSKQGPGELF
abundance: -; v_gene: TRBV5-1; CDR3aa: ASRLDSKREKLF
abundance: few; v_gene: TRBV29-1; CDR3aa: SVGGQNTIY
abundance: -; v_gene: TRBV13; CDR3aa: ASPGAGQSYNEQF
abundance: few; v_gene: TRBV5-6; CDR3aa: ASSLFAVGNTIY
abundance: -; v_gene: TRBV7-9; CDR3aa: ASGWTSDPETQY
abundance: once; v_gene: TRBV28; CDR3aa: ASSPHEGSGANVLT
abundance: once; v_gene: TRBV5-1; CDR3aa: ASSSNSGAVGDTQY
abundance: -; v_gene: TRBV6-2/TRBV6-3; CDR3aa: ASSYSGQGANTDTQY
abundance: -; v_gene: TRBV5-1; CDR3aa: ASSIGQGIEQY
abundance: -; v_gene: TRBV20-1; CDR3aa: SSSGGNIQY
abundance: -; v_gene: TRBV30; CDR3aa: AWSVGSTGELF
abundance: -; v_gene: TRBV3-1/TRBV3-2; CDR3aa: ASSQEAGGLSIYEQY
abundance: -; v_gene: TRBV18; CDR3aa: ASSPTRNEQY
abundance: -; v_gene: TRBV19; CDR3aa: ASSAGGPNTGELF
abundance: -; v_gene: TRBV7-3; CDR3aa: ASSLMPGGGTDTQY
abundance: -; v_gene: TRBV6-2/TRBV6-3; CDR3aa: ASSYGGGNTGELF
abundance: -; v_gene: TRBV6-2/TRBV6-3; CDR3aa: ASSYQSTNEKLF
abundance: -; v_gene: TRBV12-3/TRBV12-4; CDR3aa: ASSFPSGGQF
abundance: once; v_gene: TRBV19; CDR3aa: ASSTDTVGTDTQY
abundance: -; v_gene: TRBV14; CDR3aa: ASSQDFTGGGQETQY
abundance: -; v_gene: TRBV9; CDR3aa: ASSVGQGPSYNYGYT
abundance: -; v_gene: TRBV19; CDR3aa: ASSIGRYTEAF